Each of the 22 T cell receptor beta chains below was sequenced from the same sample in a study of cytotoxic CD8 clonotypes in ibrutinib-treated CLL. TCRdb keeps only in-frame clones here, not all; method: immunoSEQ multiplex PCR. The sample has a few hundred thousand clones, around three quarters seen once. The sequencing here drew on PBMCs, taken after 24 months of ibrutinib treatment. These receptors were collected from a human donor with chronic lymphocytic leukemia.

V gene TRBV29-1 combines with J gene TRBJ2-2; TRBD1 aligns across 12 bases. The V gene's germline CDR1 is SQVTM and CDR2 ANQGSEA. The trim removed 6 bases at V and 6 bases at J, leaving 2 bases unmatched. The CDR3 is 13 residues long. CDR3 nucleotides: TGCAGCGTGGGACAGGGGGCAGCCGGGGAGCTGTTTTTT. Encoded protein: CSVGQGAAGELFF.

This clone was seen only a few times. CDR3 in DNA: TGTGCCAGTACTCCGGGAGGTAACACTGAAGCTTTCTTT. It yields the protein CASTPGGNTEAFF. The chain recombines TRBV19 with TRBJ1-1; no clear D gene. The V end was cut by 7 bases, the J end by 2 bases, with 11 bases between. The germline V gene encodes CDR1 LNHDA and CDR2 SQIVND (reference sequence). CDR3 length equals 13 residues. Together with reference TRBV19 and TRBJ1-1, the CDR3 gives the full variable domain: DGGITQSPKYLFRKEGQNVTLSCEQNLNHDAMYWYRQDPGQGLRLIYYSQIVNDFQKGDIAEGYSVSREKKESFPLTVTSAQKNPTAFYLCASTPGGNTEAFFGQGTRLTVV.

This clone was observed once. The CDR3 DNA sequence: TGCAGCGTTGATAGGTCCCTATGGACAGGGGGTTATGAGCAGTTCTTC. Amino acids: CSVDRSLWTGGYEQFF. V usage is TRBV29-1 and J usage is TRBJ2-1; TRBD1 matches at 10 bases. The CDR3 extends over 16 amino acids. Per the germline V gene, CDR1 is SQVTM and CDR2 is ANQGSEA. Trimming at V came to 3 bases and at J to 8 bases, leaving 13 bases not matched to a gene.

The chain has TRBV6-5 and TRBJ2-1, with D uncertain. Germline lookup yields CDR1 MNHEY and CDR2 SVGAGI. This CDR3 contains 13 residues. V shed 2 bases and J shed 5 bases, with 7 bases lying between them. The DNA of the CDR3 is TGTGCCAGCAGTTACGATCAGAACAATGAGCAGTTCTTC. The encoded protein is CASSYDQNNEQFF.

The V call is TRBV2, the J call TRBJ1-2, with D unclear. The V gene's germline CDR1 is SNHLY and CDR2 FYNNEI. The CDR3 runs to 12 residues. With 5 bases removed from V and 8 bases from J, the gap between germline ends came to 12 bases. The CDR3 coding sequence is TGTGCCAGCAGTCCATCTCCGGGGGGCTACACCTTC. Protein product: CASSPSPGGYTF.

V gene TRBV27 combines with J gene TRBJ1-4; tentative D call: TRBD1 (6 bases). From germline, CDR1 is MNHEY and CDR2 SMNVEV (reference sequence). The germline V and J ends were trimmed by 7 bases and 5 bases, with 11 bases remaining between them. The CDR3 contains 13 residues. This CDR3 is CASKKTGNEKLFF. As DNA, the CDR3 is TGTGCCAGCAAGAAAACAGGGAATGAAAAACTGTTTTTT.

The chain couples TRBV20-1 to TRBJ1-1; 7 nucleotides line up with TRBD1. V lost 6 bases and J lost 12; bases outside the gene matches: 10. CDR1 DFQATT and CDR2 SNEGSKA come from the germline V gene (reference sequence). The CDR3 extends over 11 amino acids. The CDR3 sequence: CSATPGQSSFF. The CDR3 DNA reads TGCAGTGCAACCCCGGGACAGAGCTCTTTCTTT.

This clone was detected only a few times. The V call is TRBV28, the J call TRBJ1-2; TRBD1 matches at 8 bases. Germline V CDR1 and CDR2: MDHEN, SYDVKM. The CDR3 extends over 16 amino acids. Trimming cost V 1 base and J 2 bases; bases outside gene matches: 6. The CDR3 DNA is TGTGCCAGCAGTTTATCGGGGACAGGCCACAACTATGGCTACACCTTC. Translating it yields CASSLSGTGHNYGYTF.

The chain combines TRBV2 with TRBJ2-5; tentative D call: TRBD2 (6 bases). This CDR3 region has 14 residues. V was cut by 6 bases and J by 5 bases, with 16 bases left in between. Germline CDR1 and CDR2: SNHLY and FYNNEI. As DNA, the CDR3 is TGTGCCAGCAGAGAACATGGGGGAGGCGAGACCCAGTACTTC. Amino acid sequence: CASREHGGGETQYF.

This clone was counted between two and nine times. V usage is TRBV29-1 and J usage is TRBJ2-5, with D unresolved. The germline V gene encodes CDR1 SQVTM and CDR2 ANQGSEA. The CDR3 sequence is 13 residues long. V shed 2 bases and J shed 5 bases, with 12 bases lying between them. CDR3 DNA sequence: TGCAGCGTTGAACGCGGCCTGGGGGAGACCCAGTACTTC. It specifies CSVERGLGETQYF.

V gene TRBV28 combines with J gene TRBJ2-2; D may be TRBD2 (5 bases). The V end lost 0 bases, the J end lost 3 bases, and 5 bases lay between the germline ends. In germline, CDR1 is MDHEN, CDR2 SYDVKM. CDR3 length equals 14 residues. For the CDR3, the DNA is TGTGCCAGCAGTTTATGGCGGGACACCGGGGAGCTGTTTTTT. Its translation is CASSLWRDTGELFF.

V is TRBV27 and J is TRBJ2-7; possible D gene TRBD1, 6 bases. Germline CDR1 MNHEY, CDR2 SMNVEV (reference sequence). Trimming left V 0 bases short and J 7 bases short, with 19 bases between. This CDR3 has 16 amino acids. The CDR3 region has the DNA TGTGCCAGCAGTTTATCTTTTGGGGACCCTAGGGGGGAGCAGTACTTC. The encoded protein is CASSLSFGDPRGEQYF.

The rearrangement joins TRBV7-2 to TRBJ1-5; the D gene is possibly TRBD1 (5 bases). The CDR3 length is 14 residues. Between the trimmed V and J ends, which lost 7 bases and 0 bases, there was a span of 10 bases. The germline V gene encodes CDR1 SGHTA and CDR2 FQGNSA. CDR3 in DNA: TGTGCCAGCACTCAGGGATATAGCAATCAGCCCCAGCATTTT. Translation gives CASTQGYSNQPQHF.

The chain joins TRBV19 to TRBJ2-3; TRBD2 matches 11 bases. V was pared by 8 bases and J by 3 bases, with 1 base of the junction left unmatched. Germline V gives CDR1 LNHDA, CDR2 SQIVND (reference sequence). The CDR3 covers 13 residues. The CDR3 reads CASGTSGTDTQYF. Here the CDR3 DNA reads TGTGCCAGTGGGACTAGCGGAACAGATACGCAGTATTTT.

CDR3 sequence (DNA): TGTGCCAGCTCACTTTTGGACTCTCACGAGCAGTACTTC. Protein: CASSLLDSHEQYF. V and J are TRBV18 and TRBJ2-7, with TRBD2 as a possible D gene (5 bases). The CDR3 is made up of 13 amino acids. V lost 4 bases and J lost 5, with 12 bases in between. Germline lookup yields CDR1 KGHSH and CDR2 LQKENI.

This clone was counted a single time. The chain uses TRBV7-9 and TRBJ2-1; 10 bases are shared with TRBD1. The CDR3 runs 15 residues. The V and J ends lost 3 bases and 8 bases, in that order; junction bases with no gene match: 7. Germline V gene lookup returns CDR1 SEHNR and CDR2 FQNEAQ (reference sequence). The CDR3 here is CASSFDRGRVDEQFF. For the CDR3, the DNA is TGTGCCAGCAGCTTCGACAGGGGGCGTGTGGATGAGCAGTTCTTC. Drawing the rest from reference TRBV7-9 and TRBJ2-1, the complete variable domain is DTGVSQNPRHKITKRGQNVTFRCDPISEHNRLYWYRQTLGQGPEFLTYFQNEAQLEKSRLLSDRFSAERPKGSFSTLEIQRTEQGDSAMYLCASSFDRGRVDEQFFGPGTRLTVL.

This chain connects TRBV27 to TRBJ2-5; D might be TRBD1 (6 bases). Per the germline V gene, CDR1 is MNHEY and CDR2 is SMNVEV (reference sequence). The CDR3 is 12 amino acids. Trimming removed 7 bases at V and 2 bases at J, with 8 bases between. The CDR3 protein is CASKQGQETQYF. The CDR3 DNA reads as TGTGCCAGCAAACAGGGACAAGAGACCCAGTACTTC.

V gene TRBV2 combines with J gene TRBJ2-5, with 8 bases identical to TRBD1. The germline V gene encodes CDR1 SNHLY and CDR2 FYNNEI. CDR3 length: 15 amino acids. The J segment lost 4 bases and the V segment lost 2 bases, leaving 6 bases of the junction unmatched. CDR3 protein: CASSEPRTGLETQYF. In DNA, the CDR3 is TGTGCCAGCAGTGAACCCCGGACAGGGCTAGAGACCCAGTACTTC.

This clone was observed a few times. The V gene is TRBV6-5, the J gene TRBJ1-2, with a tentative D call TRBD1 (5 bases). Germline CDR1 and CDR2: MNHEY and SVGAGI. This CDR3 region has 15 residues. Trimming left V 4 bases short and J 4 bases short, with 16 bases between. CDR3 DNA sequence: TGTGCCAGCAGTTCTCTCTCAGCAGGGACCTATGGCTACACCTTC. Amino acid sequence: CASSSLSAGTYGYTF.

This chain uses TRBV19 with TRBJ2-1; TRBD2 matches 9 bases. The CDR3 contains 15 residues. Per the germline V gene, CDR1 is LNHDA and CDR2 is SQIVND (reference sequence). Trimming took 5 bases from V and 4 from J; bases not matched to a gene: 6. Here the CDR3 DNA reads TGTGCCAGTAGTTTATCTAGCGGGGATTACAATGAGCAGTTCTTC. This gives the protein CASSLSSGDYNEQFF.

The chain carries TRBV7-8 and TRBJ1-3; D ambiguous. Germline CDR1 SGHVS, CDR2 FQNEAQ. With 0 bases removed from V and 0 bases from J, the gap between germline ends came to 12 bases. CDR3 length equals 17 residues. For the CDR3, the DNA is TGTGCCAGCAGCTTAGCCCGCGCAGGCGGCTCTGGAAACACCATATATTTT. Protein: CASSLARAGGSGNTIYF.

The chain is built from TRBV11-1 and TRBJ2-1, with a tentative D call TRBD2 (5 bases). The CDR3 extends over 14 amino acids. V was cut by 1 base and J by 10 bases, with 14 bases left in between. Per germline, CDR1 SGHAT and CDR2 FQDESV (reference sequence). The CDR3 bases are TGTGCCAGCAGCTTAGGGCTAGCCTCCAACGAGCAGTTCTTC. Translation gives CASSLGLASNEQFF.